This passage covers 24 T cell receptor beta chains from one sample sequenced in a study of T cell changes during pregnancy in multiple sclerosis. TCRdb's copy holds only in-frame clones and misses some; the assay was immunoSEQ multiplex PCR. The table lists tens of thousands of clones, around 93% of them singletons. Sequencing was performed on CD4+ T cells from peripheral blood mononuclear cells, taken before pregnancy. Source of these receptors: a female donor with multiple sclerosis, enrolled in a pregnancy study.

The CDR3 nucleotides are TGCGCCAGCAGCTTGACAGGGATTAACTATGGCTACACCTTC. Amino acid sequence: CASSLTGINYGYTF. The J gene is TRBJ1-2, the V gene TRBV5-1, with a possible D match to TRBD1 (6 bases). The germline V gene has CDR1 SGHRS and CDR2 YFSETQ. Trimming took 1 base from V and 1 from J, leaving 8 bases between them. The CDR3 is 14 residues long.

V gene TRBV2 combines with J gene TRBJ1-3; 7 bases are shared with TRBD1. The trim removed 6 bases at V and 7 bases at J, leaving 9 bases unmatched. Germline V gene data show CDR1 as SNHLY and CDR2 as FYNNEI. The length of the CDR3 is 14 residues. The CDR3 spells CASSRGGTENTIYF. CDR3 nucleotide sequence: TGTGCCAGCAGCAGAGGTGGGACAGAGAACACCATATATTTT.

This clone was recorded once. The chain couples TRBV19 to TRBJ2-4; 7 bases are shared with TRBD1. The germline CDR1 and CDR2 sequences are LNHDA and SQIVND (reference sequence). The V gene end was trimmed by 4 bases and the J gene end by 2 bases; junction bases not matched to a gene: 5. This CDR3 is built from 15 residues. CDR3 DNA sequence: TGTGCCAGTAGTAGACAGGGTAGTACCAAAAACATTCAGTACTTC. Translation: CASSRQGSTKNIQYF.

The chain recombines TRBV9 with TRBJ2-1, with a possible D match to TRBD2 (5 bases). This CDR3 is 17 amino acids long. Per the germline V gene, CDR1 is SGDLS and CDR2 is YYNGEE. Between the trimmed V and J ends, which lost 2 bases and 4 bases, there was a span of 19 bases. The CDR3 is CASSVRGVGSPYNEQFF. CDR3 DNA sequence: TGTGCCAGCAGCGTCCGGGGAGTGGGATCCCCTTACAATGAGCAGTTCTTC.

This clone was seen a single time. The rearrangement joins TRBV6-6 to TRBJ1-2; perhaps TRBD1 as D (6 bases). CDR1 is MNHNY and CDR2 is SVGAGI in the germline V gene (reference sequence). This CDR3 is 12 amino acids long. Trimming left V 5 bases short and J 8 bases short, with 12 bases between. The CDR3 bases are TGTGCCAGCAGTAAACAGGGTGGAGGCTACACCTTC. It codes for CASSKQGGGYTF.

The CDR3 DNA follows: TGTGCCATCAGGGGGACATCCGGGGAGCTGTTTTTT. Amino acid sequence: CAIRGTSGELFF. The chain recombines TRBV10-3 with TRBJ2-2; TRBD1 might be the D (6 bases). The CDR3 length is 12 residues. The germline CDR1 and CDR2 sequences are ENHRY and SYGVKD. The ends were cut back, 6 bases at V and 6 bases at J, with 8 bases in the middle.

The chain links TRBV19 to TRBJ1-1, with 11 bases lining up with TRBD1. J gave up 5 bases and V 4 bases, and 6 bases lay outside the gene matches. Germline lookup yields CDR1 LNHDA and CDR2 SQIVND (reference sequence). The CDR3 sequence is 15 residues long. This chain's CDR3 is CASSRGGTGGTEAFF. The CDR3 coding sequence is TGTGCCAGTAGTAGGGGCGGGACAGGGGGGACTGAAGCTTTCTTT.

This chain links TRBV7-7 with TRBJ2-7; TRBD1 agrees at 7 bases. CDR1 and CDR2 from the germline V gene are SSHAT and FNYEAQ (reference sequence). This CDR3 region has 13 residues. Unmatched junction bases numbered 5, after V lost 4 bases and J lost 5 bases. The chain's CDR3 is CASSSDRENEQYF. CDR3 coding DNA: TGTGCCAGCAGCTCTGACAGGGAGAACGAGCAGTACTTC.

This chain joins TRBV7-9 and TRBJ1-1; D not resolved. The CDR3 extends over 17 amino acids. Trimming removed 3 bases from V and 0 bases from J, with 17 bases in between. Germline CDR1 is SEHNR and CDR2 is FQNEAQ (reference sequence). CDR3 bases: TGTGCCAGCAGCTTCACTCTAGAGCGCCAACTGAACACTGAAGCTTTCTTT. Protein sequence: CASSFTLERQLNTEAFF.

This rearrangement joins TRBV6-5 to TRBJ1-2, with unresolved D. V shed 6 bases and J shed 8 bases, with 10 bases lying between them. There are 11 residues in the CDR3. Germline V gene lookup returns CDR1 MNHEY and CDR2 SVGAGI. This CDR3 is CASRGGEGYTF. The CDR3 DNA reads TGTGCCAGCAGAGGAGGAGAGGGCTACACCTTC.

This clone was observed a single time. CDR3 amino acids: CASSGTGGGEQYF. In DNA, the CDR3 is TGTGCCAGCAGCGGAACCGGAGGCGGCGAGCAGTACTTC. This sequence joins TRBV5-5 and TRBJ2-7; D perhaps matches TRBD2 (5 bases). Germline V gene lookup returns CDR1 SGHKS and CDR2 YYEKEE (reference sequence). The CDR3 has 13 residues. Trimming removed 4 bases at V and 6 bases at J, with 14 bases between.

The chain combines TRBV7-2 with TRBJ1-1, with D perhaps TRBD1 (5 bases). The CDR3 spans 13 residues. CDR1 and CDR2 (germline): SGHTA, FQGNSA. V was cut by 5 bases and J by 3 bases, with 10 bases left in between. CDR3: CASSPPGDTEAFF. The CDR3 DNA is TGTGCCAGCAGCCCCCCGGGGGACACTGAAGCTTTCTTT.

The chain employs TRBV9 and TRBJ2-5; the match to TRBD2 covers 7 bases. Germline lookup yields CDR1 SGDLS and CDR2 YYNGEE. The V and J ends lost 4 bases and 2 bases, in that order; junction bases with no gene match: 5. The CDR3 runs 14 residues. The CDR3 region is CASSYAAGQETQYF. The CDR3 coding sequence is TGTGCCAGCAGCTACGCAGCGGGGCAAGAGACCCAGTACTTC.

The chain is built from TRBV6-1 and TRBJ2-5; no definite D call. Germline CDR1 reads MNHNS; CDR2 reads SASEGT. Trimming pared 7 bases from V and 5 bases from J, leaving 20 bases between. The CDR3 spans 15 residues. The CDR3 loop is CASTFMGFSAETQYF. In DNA form, the CDR3 reads TGTGCCAGCACATTTATGGGTTTCAGCGCGGAGACCCAGTACTTC.

The table lists this clone with a count of one. V and J are TRBV7-8 and TRBJ2-1; 8 bases fit TRBD2. Trimming cost V 0 bases and J 10 bases; bases outside gene matches: 17. The CDR3 consists of 18 residues. Germline assignment: CDR1 SGHVS and CDR2 FQNEAQ. The CDR3 DNA is TGTGCCAGCAGCTTAGCGGAAGGGGAGCGGGGGTGGACGGGCGAGCAGTTCTTC. Translating it yields CASSLAEGERGWTGEQFF.

This chain links TRBV4-1 with TRBJ1-5, with D unresolved. The V end was cut by 1 base, the J end by 5 bases, with 9 bases between. The CDR3 loop spans 14 amino acids. Germline CDR1 and CDR2: MGHRA and YSYEKL. In DNA form, the CDR3 reads TGCGCCAGCAGCCAAGCTCGGAGGGATCAGCCCCAGCATTTT. Amino acids: CASSQARRDQPQHF.

The chain carries TRBV18 and TRBJ1-4; D call uncertain. The V end lost 4 bases, the J end lost 5 bases, and 17 bases lay between the germline ends. The CDR3 is made up of 16 amino acids. Germline values: CDR1 KGHSH, CDR2 LQKENI. The CDR3 sequence: CASSLMPGMGNEKLFF. The CDR3 bases are TGTGCCAGCTCACTGATGCCCGGGATGGGGAATGAAAAACTGTTTTTT.

The V and J genes are TRBV6-5 and TRBJ2-6; D might be TRBD2 (6 bases). Trimming took off 6 bases at V and 2 bases at J, with 11 bases between the two ends. The CDR3 spans 15 residues. Germline assignment: CDR1 MNHEY and CDR2 SVGAGI. In DNA, the CDR3 is TGTGCCAGCAGCCCCACGGGGGCTGGGGCCAACGTCCTGACTTTC. Amino acid sequence: CASSPTGAGANVLTF.

The rearrangement links TRBV6-6 to TRBJ1-4; 9 nucleotides align to TRBD1. Trimming at V came to 2 bases and at J to 9 bases, leaving 4 bases not matched to a gene. CDR3 length: 14 residues. CDR1 and CDR2 (germline): MNHNY, SVGAGI (reference sequence). CDR3 in amino acids: CASSYGTGSQKLFF. CDR3 DNA sequence: TGTGCCAGCAGTTACGGGACAGGGAGCCAAAAACTGTTTTTT.

V and J are TRBV2 and TRBJ2-7, with TRBD2 matching over 12 bases. V lost 5 bases, J lost 7 bases, and 12 bases stayed unmatched. This CDR3 comprises 16 residues. Germline V gene lookup returns CDR1 SNHLY and CDR2 FYNNEI. The chain's CDR3 is CASSTARLAGAGEQYF. DNA of the CDR3: TGTGCCAGCAGTACAGCCCGACTAGCGGGGGCTGGAGAGCAGTACTTC.

The rearrangement joins TRBV9 to TRBJ1-2; possible D gene TRBD1, 5 bases. This CDR3 has 13 residues. Germline CDR1 and CDR2: SGDLS and YYNGEE. The ends were cut back, 5 bases at V and 4 bases at J, with 12 bases in the middle. CDR3 in DNA: TGTGCCAGCAGTGGAGGGGCAGCCTATGGCTACACCTTC. Translating gives CASSGGAAYGYTF.

This clone was seen once. V gene TRBV19 combines with J gene TRBJ1-1, with TRBD1 matching 9 bases. The CDR3 contains 15 residues. V trimming: 5 bases; J trimming: 5 bases; junction bases outside the gene matches: 9. Germline CDR1 LNHDA, CDR2 SQIVND (reference sequence). CDR3 loop: CASSVDRGRVTEAFF. CDR3 in DNA: TGTGCCAGTAGTGTCGACAGGGGGAGGGTAACTGAAGCTTTCTTT.

The chain recombines TRBV19 with TRBJ1-2; tentative D call: TRBD1 (5 bases). Trimming stripped 10 bases from V and 5 bases from J, with 8 bases between. The CDR3 consists of 10 residues. Germline assignment: CDR1 LNHDA and CDR2 SQIVND (reference sequence). The CDR3 nucleotides are TGTGCCACCGGGACTTATGGCTACACCTTC. It encodes CATGTYGYTF.

The rearrangement links TRBV19 to TRBJ2-1, with 7 bases aligning to TRBD2. The CDR3 runs to 15 residues. Unmatched junction bases numbered 12, after V lost 5 bases and J lost 8 bases. CDR1 LNHDA and CDR2 SQIVND come from the germline V gene (reference sequence). The CDR3 DNA sequence: TGTGCCAGTAGTTTAATAACTAGCGCTCTCTATGAGCAGTTCTTC. It translates to CASSLITSALYEQFF.